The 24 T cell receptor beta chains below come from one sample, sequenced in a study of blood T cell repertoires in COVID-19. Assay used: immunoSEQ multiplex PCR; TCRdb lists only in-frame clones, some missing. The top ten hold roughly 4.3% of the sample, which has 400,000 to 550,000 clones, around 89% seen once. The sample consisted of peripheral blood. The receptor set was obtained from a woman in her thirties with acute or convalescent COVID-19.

The CDR3 loop is CASSQAIGGYSTQYF. CDR3 DNA sequence: TGTGCCAGCAGCCAAGCCATAGGCGGGTACAGTACGCAGTATTTT. The gene calls are TRBV14 and TRBJ2-3; D possibly corresponds to TRBD2 (5 bases). V was cut by 1 base and J by 8 bases, with 16 bases left in between. The CDR3 extends over 15 amino acids. Looked up from germline, CDR1 is SGHDN and CDR2 is FVKESK.

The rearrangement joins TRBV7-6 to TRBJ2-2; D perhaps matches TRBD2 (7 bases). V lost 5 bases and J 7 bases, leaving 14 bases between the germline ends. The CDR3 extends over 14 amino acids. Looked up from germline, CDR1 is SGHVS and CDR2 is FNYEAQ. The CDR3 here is CASSQAGADGELFF. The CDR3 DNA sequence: TGTGCCAGCAGCCAGGCGGGGGCGGACGGGGAGCTGTTTTTT. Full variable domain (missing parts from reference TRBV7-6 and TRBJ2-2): GAGVSQSPRYKVTKRGQDVALRCDPISGHVSLYWYRQALGQGPEFLTYFNYEAQQDKSGLPNDRFSAERPEGSISTLTIQRTEQRDSAMYRCASSQAGADGELFFGEGSRLTVL.

In DNA form, the CDR3 reads TGCAGCGTTCGGACTAGGCAGACAGATACGCAGTATTTT. Translating it yields CSVRTRQTDTQYF. The genes are TRBV29-1 and TRBJ2-3; 7 bases agree with TRBD2. V shed 5 bases, J shed 3 bases, and the junction held 5 bases outside the gene matches. Germline CDR1 reads SQVTM; CDR2 reads ANQGSEA. The CDR3 extends over 13 amino acids.

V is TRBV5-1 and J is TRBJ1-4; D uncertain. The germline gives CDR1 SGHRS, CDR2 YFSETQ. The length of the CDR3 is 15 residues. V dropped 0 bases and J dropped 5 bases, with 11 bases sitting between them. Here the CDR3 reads CASSLVSGANEKLFF. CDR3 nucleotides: TGCGCCAGCAGCTTGGTGTCAGGCGCGAATGAAAAACTGTTTTTT.

CDR3 sequence reads: CASSLGPNSPLHF. CDR3 DNA sequence: TGTGCCAGCAGCTTGGGGCCAAATTCACCCCTCCACTTT. The J gene is TRBJ1-6, the V gene TRBV5-6; D gene unclear. Trimming pared 0 bases from V and 7 bases from J, leaving 5 bases between. This CDR3 comprises 13 residues. CDR1 SGHDT and CDR2 YYEEEE come from the germline V gene.

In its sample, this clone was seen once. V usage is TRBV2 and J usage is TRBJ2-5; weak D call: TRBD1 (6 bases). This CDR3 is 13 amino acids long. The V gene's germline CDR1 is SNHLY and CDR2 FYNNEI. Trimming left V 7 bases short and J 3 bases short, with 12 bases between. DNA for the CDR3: TGTGCCAGCAAGGGACATCTCAAAGAGACCCAGTACTTC. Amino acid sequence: CASKGHLKETQYF.

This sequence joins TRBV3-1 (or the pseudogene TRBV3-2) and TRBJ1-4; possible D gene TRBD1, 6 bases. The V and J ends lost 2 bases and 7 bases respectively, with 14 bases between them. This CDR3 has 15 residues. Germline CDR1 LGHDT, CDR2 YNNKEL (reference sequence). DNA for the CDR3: TGTGCCAGCAGCCAAACAACTAGGGGGACTGAAAAACTGTTTTTT. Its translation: CASSQTTRGTEKLFF.

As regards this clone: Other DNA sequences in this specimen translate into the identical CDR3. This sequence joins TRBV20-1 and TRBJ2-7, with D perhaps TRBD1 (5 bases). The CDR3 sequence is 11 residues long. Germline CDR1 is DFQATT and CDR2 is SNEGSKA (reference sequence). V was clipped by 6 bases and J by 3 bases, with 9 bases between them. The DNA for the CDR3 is TGCAGTGCCCCTGACAGCTACGAGCAGTACTTC. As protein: CSAPDSYEQYF.

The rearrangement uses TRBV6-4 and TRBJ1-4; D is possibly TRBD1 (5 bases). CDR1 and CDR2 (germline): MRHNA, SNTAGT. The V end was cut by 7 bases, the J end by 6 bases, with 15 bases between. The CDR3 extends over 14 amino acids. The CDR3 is CASIAGRDYEKLFF. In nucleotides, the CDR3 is TGTGCCAGCATAGCTGGCAGGGATTATGAAAAACTGTTTTTT.

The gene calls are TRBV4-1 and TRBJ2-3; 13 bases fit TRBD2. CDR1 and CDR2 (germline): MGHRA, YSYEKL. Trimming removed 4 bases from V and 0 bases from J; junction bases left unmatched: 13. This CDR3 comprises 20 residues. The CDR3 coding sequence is TGCGCCAGCAGCCTTCGACTAGCGGGGGGCCGGAATCCTAGCACAGATACGCAGTATTTT. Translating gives CASSLRLAGGRNPSTDTQYF.

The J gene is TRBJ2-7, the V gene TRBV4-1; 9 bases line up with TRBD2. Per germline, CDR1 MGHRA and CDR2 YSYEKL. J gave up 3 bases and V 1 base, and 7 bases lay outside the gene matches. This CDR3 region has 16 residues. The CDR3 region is CASSQVAGGRFYEQYF. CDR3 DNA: TGCGCCAGCAGCCAAGTTGCGGGGGGGCGGTTCTACGAGCAGTACTTC.

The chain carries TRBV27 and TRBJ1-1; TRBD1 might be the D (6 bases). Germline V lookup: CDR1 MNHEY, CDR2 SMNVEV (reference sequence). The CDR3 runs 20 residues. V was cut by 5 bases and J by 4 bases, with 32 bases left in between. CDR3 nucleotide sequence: TGTGCCAGCAGTCCCCCGAGGGGGGGAAAGCTGAGGTTTGGGGCCACTGAAGCTTTCTTT. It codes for CASSPPRGGKLRFGATEAFF.

DNA of the CDR3: TGTGCCAGCAGCTTAATCCCCACGACTAGTACGGAGACCCAGTACTTC. It yields the protein CASSLIPTTSTETQYF. The chain joins TRBV7-6 to TRBJ2-5, with a tentative D call TRBD2 (6 bases). CDR1 is SGHVS, CDR2 FNYEAQ, per germline. The CDR3 loop spans 16 amino acids. Trimming pared 2 bases from V and 5 bases from J, leaving 18 bases between.

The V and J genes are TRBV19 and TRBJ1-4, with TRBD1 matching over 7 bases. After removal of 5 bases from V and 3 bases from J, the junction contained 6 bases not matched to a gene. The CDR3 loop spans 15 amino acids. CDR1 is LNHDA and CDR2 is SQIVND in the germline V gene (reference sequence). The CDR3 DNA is TGTGCCAGTAGTGACCGGGACAGCGCTAATGAAAAACTGTTTTTT. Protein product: CASSDRDSANEKLFF.

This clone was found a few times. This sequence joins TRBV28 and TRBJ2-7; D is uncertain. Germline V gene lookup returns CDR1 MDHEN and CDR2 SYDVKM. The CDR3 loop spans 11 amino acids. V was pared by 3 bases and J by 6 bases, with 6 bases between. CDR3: CASSFFGEQYF. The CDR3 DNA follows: TGTGCCAGCAGTTTTTTCGGCGAGCAGTACTTC. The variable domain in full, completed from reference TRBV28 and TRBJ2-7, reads DVKVTQSSRYLVKRTGEKVFLECVQDMDHENMFWYRQDPGLGLRLIYFSYDVKMKEKGDIPEGYSVSREKKERFSLILESASTNQTSMYLCASSFFGEQYFGPGTRLTVT.

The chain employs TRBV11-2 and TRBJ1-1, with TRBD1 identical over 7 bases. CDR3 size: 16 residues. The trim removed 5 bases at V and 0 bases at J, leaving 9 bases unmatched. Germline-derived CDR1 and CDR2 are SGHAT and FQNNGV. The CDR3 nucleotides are TGTGCCAGCAGCCTATTAGGGACAGCCTTGAACACTGAAGCTTTCTTT. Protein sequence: CASSLLGTALNTEAFF.

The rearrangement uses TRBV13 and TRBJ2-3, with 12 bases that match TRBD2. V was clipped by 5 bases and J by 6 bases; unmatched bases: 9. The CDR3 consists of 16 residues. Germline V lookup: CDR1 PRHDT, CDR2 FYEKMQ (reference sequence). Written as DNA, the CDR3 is TGTGCCAGCAGCCCCAGAAGACTAGCGGGGGAGGATACGCAGTATTTT. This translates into CASSPRRLAGEDTQYF.

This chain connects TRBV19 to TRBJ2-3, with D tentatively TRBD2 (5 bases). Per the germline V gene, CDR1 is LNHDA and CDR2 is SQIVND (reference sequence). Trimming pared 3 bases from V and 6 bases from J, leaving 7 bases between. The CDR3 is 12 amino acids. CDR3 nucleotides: TGTGCCAGTAGTATTGGCGGGGATACGCAGTATTTT. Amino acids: CASSIGGDTQYF.

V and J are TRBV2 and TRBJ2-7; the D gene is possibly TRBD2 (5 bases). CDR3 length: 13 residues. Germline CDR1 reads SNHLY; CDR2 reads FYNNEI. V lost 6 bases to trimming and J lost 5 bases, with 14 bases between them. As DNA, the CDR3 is TGTGCCAGCAGCCAGGCAGAGGGCCACGAGCAGTACTTC. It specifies CASSQAEGHEQYF. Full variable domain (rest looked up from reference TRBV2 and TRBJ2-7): EPEVTQTPSHQVTQMGQEVILRCVPISNHLYFYWYRQILGQKVEFLVSFYNNEISEKSEIFDDQFSVERPDGSNFTLKIRSTKLEDSAMYFCASSQAEGHEQYFGPGTRLTVT.

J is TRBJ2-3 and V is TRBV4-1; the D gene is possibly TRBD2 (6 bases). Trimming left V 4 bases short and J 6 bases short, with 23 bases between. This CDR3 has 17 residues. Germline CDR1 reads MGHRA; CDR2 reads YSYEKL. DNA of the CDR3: TGCGCCAGCAGCCCCCGCCCCGGGACTCCCCATCTCGATACGCAGTATTTT. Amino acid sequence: CASSPRPGTPHLDTQYF.

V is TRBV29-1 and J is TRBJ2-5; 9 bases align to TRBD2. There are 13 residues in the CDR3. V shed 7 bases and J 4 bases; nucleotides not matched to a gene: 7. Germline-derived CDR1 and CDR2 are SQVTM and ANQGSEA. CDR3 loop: CSGRGAGGETQYF. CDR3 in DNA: TGCAGCGGCCGTGGAGCGGGGGGAGAGACCCAGTACTTC.

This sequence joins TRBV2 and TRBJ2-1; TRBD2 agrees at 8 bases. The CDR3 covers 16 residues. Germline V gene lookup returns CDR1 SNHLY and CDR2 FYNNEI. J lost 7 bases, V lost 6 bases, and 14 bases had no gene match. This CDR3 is CASRTDSRGVWNEQFF. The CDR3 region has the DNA TGTGCCAGCAGGACGGATTCGCGGGGGGTTTGGAATGAGCAGTTCTTC.

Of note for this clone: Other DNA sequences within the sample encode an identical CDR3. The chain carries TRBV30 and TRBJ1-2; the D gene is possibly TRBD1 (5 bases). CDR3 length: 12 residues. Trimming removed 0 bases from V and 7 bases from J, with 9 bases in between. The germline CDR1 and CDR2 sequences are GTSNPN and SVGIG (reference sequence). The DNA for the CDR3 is TGTGCCTGGAGTGTTCGGGGGTCTGGCTACACCTTC. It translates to CAWSVRGSGYTF.

This CDR3 is CASSQEVGEQFF. CDR3 bases: TGTGCCAGCAGCCAAGAGGTGGGTGAGCAGTTCTTC. The chain joins TRBV7-3 to TRBJ2-1; D uncertain. Trimming cost V 5 bases and J 9 bases, with 11 bases left between them. Looked up from germline, CDR1 is SGHTA and CDR2 is FQGTGA. The CDR3 has 12 amino acids.